Below, 25 T cell receptor beta chains from the same sample are listed, as sequenced in a study of T cell clonality in common variable immunodeficiency. Their antigens are not known. Repertoires were generated with immunoSEQ multiplex PCR, while TCRdb's copy carries only in-frame clones and drops some. The sample contains about 5,000 clones, none of them singletons. Study findings and constraints: Common variable immunodeficiency TCR beta sequences reportedly had fewer deletions and N-nucleotide insertions.

Sequencing was carried out using peripheral blood mononuclear cells. The receptors derive from a human donor with common variable immunodeficiency.

Details on this clone: The likely explanation is a read error, given a far larger clone one base away. The CDR3 goes on 3 residues after the read ends, and that part is filled in from the germline J gene. J is TRBJ1-2 and V is TRBV11-3, with a possible D match to TRBD1 (5 bases). This CDR3 is built from 15 residues. Germline CDR1 is SGHNT and CDR2 is YENEEA. This CDR3 is CASSLDRQGPWDYTF. Partial CDR3 DNA: TGTGCCAGCAGCTTAGACCGTCAGGGCCCCTGGGAC.

A note on this clone: The observed sequence ends 3 residues before the CDR3 terminus, with the missing tail filled in from the germline J gene. The chain couples TRBV7-9 to TRBJ2-1; 13 bases align to TRBD2. V trimming: 5 bases; J trimming: 8 bases; junction bases outside the gene matches: 6. Germline V gene data show CDR1 as SEHNR and CDR2 as FQNEAQ (reference sequence). This CDR3 is built from 15 residues. The part of the CDR3 DNA that was read is TGTGCCAGCAGCGTAGGACTAGCGGGGGAATATGAG. Translating gives CASSVGLAGEYE. The complete CDR3 protein is CASSVGLAGEYEQFF.

This clone is termed large. The CDR3 goes on 3 residues after the read ends, and that part is filled in from the germline J gene. The rearrangement uses TRBV7-9 and TRBJ2-7; D call uncertain. The CDR3 contains 12 residues. The germline V gene encodes CDR1 SEHNR and CDR2 FQNEAQ (reference sequence). Deletions cut 5 bases from V and 5 bases from J, with 10 bases between. The sequenced CDR3 bases are TGTGCCAGCAGCCCTCCTCCAGACGAG. It yields the protein CASSPPPDE. The full-length CDR3 reads as CASSPPPDEQYF.

This clone came up a few times. CDR3 DNA, as far as it was read: TGTGCCAGCAGCTTGGAGCAGGGGTTTTACGAG. Its translation is CASSLEQGFYE. The entire CDR3 reads CASSLEQGFYEQYF. V is TRBV7-2 and J is TRBJ2-7; TRBD1 is a possible D gene (6 bases). Sequencing ends 3 residues short of the CDR3 end; the germline J gene provides the rest. Per germline, CDR1 SGHTA and CDR2 FQGNSA. V lost 3 bases and J lost 4, with 13 bases in between. This CDR3 comprises 14 residues.

This clone ranks as medium-sized. Read data end 3 residues before the CDR3 end; the end is taken from the germline J gene. The chain recombines TRBV18 with TRBJ2-6; tentative D call: TRBD2 (6 bases). Germline CDR1 and CDR2: KGHSH and LQKENI. V lost 4 bases and J 4 bases, leaving 17 bases between the germline ends. The CDR3 is 17 residues long. The sequenced part of the CDR3 DNA is TGTGCCAGCTCACTTACTATGGGGGGTCCCGGGGCCAACGTC. It translates to CASSLTMGGPGANV. The complete CDR3 protein is CASSLTMGGPGANVLTF.

To note about this clone: The CDR3 end is not reached by the read, which stops 3 residues before it; the germline J gene fills it in. The chain recombines TRBV20-1 with TRBJ2-7, with D hard to call. Trimming pared 2 bases from V and 4 bases from J, leaving 9 bases between. The CDR3 loop spans 12 amino acids. Germline V lookup: CDR1 DFQATT, CDR2 SNEGSKA (reference sequence). This CDR3 reads CSARSPGYEQYF. The covered CDR3 bases are TGCAGTGCTAGATCCCCGGGTTACGAG.

Regarding this clone: The read comes to an end 3 residues before the CDR3 does, leaving the germline J gene to fill in the end. The chain combines TRBV7-2 with TRBJ1-1; a weak D match, TRBD1 (6 bases). Trimming shortened V by 1 base and J by 6 bases, and 15 bases separated the two germline ends. The germline gives CDR1 SGHTA, CDR2 FQGNSA. This CDR3 is 15 amino acids long. The CDR3 protein is CASSLVGGGAAEAFF. The CDR3 DNA, read in part, is TGTGCCAGCAGCTTAGTGGGCGGGGGCGCCGCTGAA.

As for this clone: The CDR3 end falls 3 residues outside the read, so it is completed with the germline J gene. V gene TRBV5-1 combines with J gene TRBJ2-7; TRBD2 agrees at 12 bases. CDR1 and CDR2 (germline): SGHRS, YFSETQ. The V gene end was trimmed by 4 bases and the J gene end by 2 bases; junction bases not matched to a gene: 4. The length of the CDR3 is 15 residues. CDR3 sequence reads: CASSARLAGAYEQYF. Partial CDR3 DNA: TGCGCCAGCAGCGCTAGACTAGCGGGAGCCTACGAG.

Here the CDR3 reads CASSDGQGTPYEQYF. The part of the CDR3 DNA that was read is TGTGCCAGCAGCGACGGACAGGGAACCCCCTACGAG. The J gene is TRBJ2-7, the V gene TRBV5-6; TRBD1 matches 8 bases. The read comes to an end 3 residues before the CDR3 does, leaving the germline J gene to fill in the end. With 4 bases clipped from V and 2 bases from J, the junction kept 8 bases outside the gene matches. Looked up from germline, CDR1 is SGHDT and CDR2 is YYEEEE. This CDR3 contains 15 residues. The full variable domain, rest sourced from reference TRBV5-6 and TRBJ2-7, is DAGVTQSPTHLIKTRGQQVTLRCSPKSGHDTVSWYQQALGQGPQFIFQYYEEEERQRGNFPDRFSGHQFPNYSSELNVNALLLGDSALYLCASSDGQGTPYEQYFGPGTRLTVT.

The sample holds a few counts of this clone. From the germline J gene comes the end of the CDR3, since the read stops 3 residues before it. The chain carries TRBV5-1 and TRBJ2-7, with D possibly TRBD1 on 6 matching bases. The CDR3 loop spans 13 amino acids. Germline loops: CDR1 SGHRS, CDR2 YFSETQ. The V gene lost 2 bases and the J gene lost 5 bases, with 11 bases spanning the gap. The CDR3 loop reads CASSLQGTHEQYF. The sequenced CDR3 bases are TGCGCCAGCAGCTTACAGGGTACCCACGAG.

This clone is judged medium-sized. The CDR3 end is not reached by the read, which stops 3 residues before it; the germline J gene fills it in. In the same sample, other DNA sequences code for this CDR3. V is TRBV5-4 and J is TRBJ2-5; a possible D gene is TRBD2 (5 bases). Germline V gene data show CDR1 as SGHNT and CDR2 as YYREEE (reference sequence). This CDR3 is built from 13 residues. Between the trimmed V and J ends, which lost 2 bases and 6 bases, there was a span of 11 bases. CDR3 residues: CASSLGEGQTQYF. The sequenced part of the CDR3 DNA is TGTGCCAGCAGCTTAGGAGAGGGTCAGACC.

Notes on this clone: The DNA ends 3 residues before the CDR3 does, and the rest of the CDR3 is filled in from the germline J gene. The V and J genes are TRBV18 and TRBJ1-2; tentative D call: TRBD1 (5 bases). Germline V lookup: CDR1 KGHSH, CDR2 LQKENI. The CDR3 covers 12 residues. V lost 3 bases, J lost 4 bases, and 6 bases lay in between. The covered CDR3 bases are TGTGCCAGCTCACCCGACAGCTATGGC. Its translation is CASSPDSYG. The CDR3 reads in full as CASSPDSYGYTF.

This clone was seen a handful of times. The CDR3 end lies 3 residues beyond the end of the read and is filled in from the germline J gene. The V and J genes are TRBV2 and TRBJ1-1; 7 nucleotides match TRBD1. Germline lookup yields CDR1 SNHLY and CDR2 FYNNEI. The J segment lost 2 bases and the V segment lost 5 bases, leaving 2 bases of the junction unmatched. This CDR3 comprises 13 residues. CDR3 region: CASSRQGNTEAFF. The sequenced part of the CDR3 DNA is TGTGCCAGCAGTCGACAGGGCAACACTGAA.

To note about this clone: The read ends 3 residues shy of where the CDR3 ends; the end is completed using the germline J gene. The chain employs TRBV18 and TRBJ1-4; D not certain. This CDR3 has 13 amino acids. V lost 2 bases and J 6 bases, leaving 7 bases between the germline ends. Germline V lookup: CDR1 KGHSH, CDR2 LQKENI. The CDR3 loop is CASSPFLDEKLFF. The covered CDR3 bases are TGTGCCAGCTCACCATTTTTAGATGAAAAA.

This clone is medium-sized (0.01 to 0.1%). The read halts 3 residues ahead of the CDR3 end, with the missing end drawn from the germline J gene. V is TRBV19 and J is TRBJ1-2; 8 bases are a match to TRBD1. The junction had 9 bases not matched to a gene; V was cut back by 5 bases and J by 4 bases. CDR1 is LNHDA and CDR2 is SQIVND in the germline V gene (reference sequence). This CDR3 contains 15 residues. The covered CDR3 bases are TGTGCCAGTAGTGACCAGGGGGCCGCGAGCTATGGC. Translated: CASSDQGAASYG. The full CDR3 is CASSDQGAASYGYTF. Variable domain in full (rest from reference TRBV19 and TRBJ1-2): DGGITQSPKYLFRKEGQNVTLSCEQNLNHDAMYWYRQDPGQGLRLIYYSQIVNDFQKGDIAEGYSVSREKKESFPLTVTSAQKNPTAFYLCASSDQGAASYGYTFGSGTRLTVV.

For this clone: From the germline J gene comes the end of the CDR3, since the read stops 3 residues before it. The V call is TRBV18, the J call TRBJ1-5; D might be TRBD1 (5 bases). CDR3 length: 15 amino acids. Germline CDR1 is KGHSH and CDR2 is LQKENI. V was trimmed by 2 bases and J by 2 bases, leaving 10 bases between them. CDR3 bases read: TGTGCCAGCTCACCAGGGGCGGCGGGCAATCAGCCC. Protein product: CASSPGAAGNQP. The CDR3 in full is CASSPGAAGNQPQHF.

Comments on this clone: The DNA ends 3 residues before the CDR3 does, and the rest of the CDR3 is filled in from the germline J gene. This specimen includes other DNA sequences encoding the same CDR3. The chain joins TRBV18 to TRBJ2-1, with 9 bases identical to TRBD2. J lost 8 bases, V lost 1 base, and 6 bases had no gene match. The CDR3 is 15 residues long. The V gene's germline CDR1 is KGHSH and CDR2 LQKENI. The sequenced part of the CDR3 DNA is TGTGCCAGCTCACCACTCTTTCTAGCGGGGTATGAG. Protein: CASSPLFLAGYE. The full-length CDR3 reads as CASSPLFLAGYEQFF.

This clone was seen many times. From the germline J gene comes the end of the CDR3, since the read stops 3 residues before it. J is TRBJ2-7 and V is TRBV19, with 10 bases lining up with TRBD1. V was clipped by 6 bases and J by 3 bases; unmatched bases: 8. CDR1 is LNHDA and CDR2 is SQIVND in the germline V gene (reference sequence). The CDR3 is 15 amino acids. CDR3 bases read: TGTGCCAGTAGCCCGGACAGGGGGTCCTTCTACGAG. Its translation is CASSPDRGSFYE. The entire CDR3 sequence reads CASSPDRGSFYEQYF.

This clone was seen a handful of times. The read terminates 3 residues ahead of where the CDR3 ends, so the germline J gene completes it. J is TRBJ2-7 and V is TRBV7-2; possible D gene TRBD2, 5 bases. CDR1 and CDR2 from the germline V gene are SGHTA and FQGNSA. V was trimmed by 2 bases and J by 0 bases, leaving 11 bases between them. The CDR3 runs 15 residues. The sequenced CDR3 bases are TGTGCCAGCAGCTTATTGCCCGGGGACTCCTACGAG. Protein: CASSLLPGDSYE. The complete CDR3 sequence is CASSLLPGDSYEQYF.

Worth noting for this clone: The read gets to within 3 residues of the CDR3 end, and the germline J gene fills in the rest. The V and J genes are TRBV5-4 and TRBJ2-7; 8 bases are a match to TRBD2. V shed 3 bases and J 6 bases; nucleotides not matched to a gene: 8. This CDR3 region has 14 residues. CDR1 is SGHNT, CDR2 YYREEE, per germline (reference sequence). The chain's CDR3 is CASSSEGLEGEQYF. The covered CDR3 bases are TGTGCCAGCAGCTCGGAGGGACTAGAAGGCGAG.

This clone turned up a few times. Read data end 3 residues before the CDR3 end; the end is taken from the germline J gene. The rearrangement joins TRBV6-1 to TRBJ1-5; TRBD1 agrees at 9 bases. V shed 2 bases, J shed 6 bases, and the junction held 8 bases outside the gene matches. CDR1 is MNHNS and CDR2 is SASEGT in the germline V gene. The CDR3 length is 16 residues. This chain's CDR3 is CASSEYRTGVGQPQHF. The sequenced CDR3 bases are TGTGCCAGCAGTGAATATCGGACAGGGGTGGGTCAGCCC.

This clone has only a few counts. Sequencing ends 3 residues short of the CDR3 end; the germline J gene provides the rest. The chain recombines TRBV6-1 with TRBJ2-7; TRBD2 might be the D (5 bases). Germline CDR1 is MNHNS and CDR2 is SASEGT. V lost 4 bases to trimming and J lost 2 bases, with 12 bases between them. This CDR3 contains 14 residues. The CDR3 here is CASSADSFTYEQYF. The CDR3 DNA, read in part, is TGTGCCAGCAGTGCGGACTCATTTACCTACGAG.

By sample fraction, this clone is medium-sized. Read coverage stops 3 residues before the CDR3 terminus; the germline J gene supplies the remainder. This rearrangement joins TRBV2 to TRBJ2-4; 7 positions match TRBD1. Germline V lookup: CDR1 SNHLY, CDR2 FYNNEI. CDR3 length: 16 amino acids. The ends lost 5 bases at V and 4 bases at J; junction bases unmatched: 11. The CDR3 protein is CASSSGQYSLKNIQYF. The covered CDR3 bases are TGTGCCAGCAGTTCGGGACAGTACAGTCTAAAAAACATT.

For this clone: The read halts 3 residues ahead of the CDR3 end, with the missing end drawn from the germline J gene. This chain uses TRBV19 with TRBJ2-1; TRBD1 might be the D (5 bases). The V gene's germline CDR1 is LNHDA and CDR2 SQIVND (reference sequence). V shed 5 bases and J shed 8 bases, with 16 bases lying between them. The CDR3 runs to 14 residues. The chain's CDR3 is CASSPSTGGHEQFF. Incomplete CDR3 DNA: TGTGCCAGTAGTCCCTCAACAGGCGGCCATGAG.

This clone was seen repeatedly, ten times or more. The CDR3 is cut off 3 residues early in the read; its end comes from the germline J gene. V gene TRBV27 combines with J gene TRBJ1-1, with a weak D call TRBD1 (5 bases). Trimming removed 2 bases from V and 5 bases from J, with 12 bases in between. The CDR3 extends over 14 amino acids. Germline CDR1 is MNHEY and CDR2 is SMNVEV (reference sequence). The sequenced part of the CDR3 DNA is TGTGCCAGCAGTTTACTGGCAGGGTTTACTGAA. This translates into CASSLLAGFTE. The CDR3 as a whole reads CASSLLAGFTEAFF.